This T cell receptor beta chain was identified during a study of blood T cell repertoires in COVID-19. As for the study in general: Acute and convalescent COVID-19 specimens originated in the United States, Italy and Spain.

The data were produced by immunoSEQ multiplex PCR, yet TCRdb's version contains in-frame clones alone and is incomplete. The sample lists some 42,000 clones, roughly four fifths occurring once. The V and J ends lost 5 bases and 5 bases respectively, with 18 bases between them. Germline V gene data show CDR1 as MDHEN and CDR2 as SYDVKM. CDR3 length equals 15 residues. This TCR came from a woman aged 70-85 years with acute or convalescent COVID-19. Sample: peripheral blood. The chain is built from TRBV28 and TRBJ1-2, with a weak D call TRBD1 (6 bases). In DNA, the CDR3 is TGTGCCAGCAGTGGTCAGGGGACCGTGTGGTATGGCTACACCTTC. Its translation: CASSGQGTVWYGYTF.